This T cell receptor (beta chain) comes out of a study of cytomegalovirus exposure and HLA in healthy donors. Study as a whole: Later, an analysis reported that the 120 or so validation repertoires had used the same platform as the 500 to 750 first-cohort repertoires.

On this clone itself: Its antigen is not identified.

Study-wide points: In vitro assays verified that three CMV-associated chains recognized CMV antigens specifically. The investigators catalogued 164 TCR beta chains as cytomegalovirus-associated.

J lost 3 bases, V lost 3 bases, and 5 bases had no gene match. The germline V gene has CDR1 SGHRS and CDR2 YFSETQ. This CDR3 contains 16 residues. Profiled with immunoSEQ multiplex PCR; TCRdb holds only in-frame clones, not every one. The sample consists of around 220,000 clones, about 90% of them appearing once. The donors belonged to the roughly 120-subject validation cohort, separate from the roughly 670-subject first cohort. The receptor was isolated from a woman between 18 and 29 years old in good health and CMV-seronegative. This chain uses TRBV5-1 with TRBJ2-2; 10 bases are a match to TRBD2. Source material: PBMCs. The CDR3 loop is CASSSAGGPYTGELFF. DNA of the CDR3: TGCGCCAGCAGCTCAGCGGGAGGGCCTTACACCGGGGAGCTGTTTTTT. Based on the CDR3 plus reference TRBV5-1 and TRBJ2-2, the full variable domain is KAGVTQTPRYLIKTRGQQVTLSCSPISGHRSVSWYQQTPGQGLQFLFEYFSETQRNKGNFPGRFSGRQFSNSRSEMNVSTLELGDSALYLCASSSAGGPYTGELFFGEGSRLTVL.